This T cell receptor (beta chain) was sequenced during a study of T cells in Graves' hyperthyroidism and ophthalmopathy (dated by TCRdb to the late 2010s). Looking at the study overall: Peripheral blood samples were taken at initial diagnosis, before any treatment was given. A discovery cohort of about a hundred patients, roughly 40 with Graves' ophthalmopathy and 57 with stable Graves' hyperthyroidism, was used to find distinguishing TCR V-J signatures. Prospective prediction of ophthalmopathy was tested in an independent validation cohort of under 20 hyperthyroidism patients and some 17 patients who later progressed to ophthalmopathy. For training and testing, the 100 or so patients in the discovery cohort were randomly divided in a 7:3 ratio. The study also compared thyroid tissue and blood T-cell repertoires from roughly 6 Graves' hyperthyroidism patients. After sampling, hyperthyroidism patients received methimazole starting at 30 mg daily, and ophthalmopathy patients received high-dose intravenous methylprednisolone. TCR Vbeta CDR3 sequencing of 130 to 150 peripheral blood samples (approximately 44 ophthalmopathy, over 70 hyperthyroidism and roughly 17 progressor patients) is reported in the paper.

From cysteine to phenylalanine, the CDR3 is 15 amino acids long. The CDR3 DNA has 45 bases and is translated from base 1. V lost 5 bases and J lost 3 bases; the stretch between them is 14 bases long. CDR1 and CDR2 are read off the germline V gene (reference sequence) as LNHDA and SQIVND. The table lists this clonotype with a count of one. Its antigen is still unknown. Being one base from a much bigger clone, this may be a read error. A patient counted as having stable Graves' hyperthyroidism if no progression to ophthalmopathy occurred over 18 months of follow-up. The hyperthyroidism patients were between 18 and 65 years old and newly diagnosed, with a disease duration of less than 2 months. Patients with uncontrolled infections, other autoimmune diseases, pregnancy or lactation were excluded. Diagnoses were based on clinical symptoms, serum thyroxine and TRAb, thyroid ultrasound and orbital computed tomography. PBMCs were separated from 10 ml of fresh peripheral blood using Ficoll-Paque density gradient centrifugation. Total RNA was extracted using Trizol reagent, and RNA quality was assessed on an Agilent 2100 Bioanalyzer.

The TCR beta CDR3 regions were amplified from RNA transcripts. For the first round of RT-PCR on the TCR CDR3, the HTBI primer set was used together with the Qiagen OneStep RT-PCR kit. Libraries were constructed in a second round of multiplex PCR, after which size selection and purification were performed. Libraries were sequenced paired-end with 100 bp reads on an Illumina HiSeq2000. Per the original workflow: Raw data were processed with SOAPnuke, discarding reads with adapters, uncalled bases, mean Phred below 15, or no exact constant-primer or identifier match. High-quality paired reads were merged using COPE v1.2.5, and each unique nucleotide sequence was defined as a clonotype. MiTCR v1.1 was used to align clonotypes to the IMGT TRBV, TRBD and TRBJ reference segments. The analysis was restricted to V-J combinations with a frequency above 0.0001, which together covered 99% to 99.2% of the repertoires. A TCS score was defined as the ratio between F50 (clonal expansion) and ExV (chaos), using BLOSUM62-based TCRdist between CDR3 peptides within each V-J. Welch's t-statistics and random forest reduced roughly 500 V-J features to about 12, which were used in a naive Bayes classifier (R e1071). Thyroid-blood repertoire similarity was quantified with the Morisita-Horn index. TCRdb trimmed the raw reads at Q25, called clones with MiXCR and kept productive beta chains. Rows matching on CDR3 protein sequence are summarized as one entry with the most common DNA and genes. The V and J calls and clone size come from TCRdb's table, not from the authors' own analysis. The table for this sample lists over 700,000 distinct CDR3 sequences; roughly 40% of them were counted only once. In total, the top ten clones hold 7.5% to 9.5% of the sample.

Beyond this particular receptor, the publication reports: Most expanded thyroid clonotypes (frequency above 0.001) were also detected in blood, a finding suggesting that blood repertoires may reflect thyroid immune responses. In validation, the model predicted progression to ophthalmopathy a median of roughly 6.1 months before onset, with over 60% sensitivity and roughly 77% specificity. No statistical method was used to set the sample size in advance, and investigators knew the group allocation. Ophthalmopathy was separated from stable hyperthyroidism by a 13 V-J signature model, with approximately 86% sensitivity and about 81% specificity obtained in cross-validation and 80%/75% obtained in testing.

Sequenced material: blood. The receptor comes from a man in his late teens or twenties with Graves' hyperthyroidism. The chain was built from TRBV19 and TRBJ1-5, with a tentative D gene TRBD1 over 5 matching bases. The CDR3 region has the sequence CASSSGGVDNQPQHF. The bases are TGTGCCAGTAGTTCGGGGGGTGTCGACAATCAGCCCCAGCATTTT. With the portions outside the CDR3 filled from the reference TRBV19 and TRBJ1-5 genes, the complete variable region becomes DGGITQSPKYLFRKEGQNVTLSCEQNLNHDAMYWYRQDPGQGLRLIYYSQIVNDFQKGDIAEGYSVSREKKESFPLTVTSAQKNPTAFYLCASSSGGVDNQPQHFGDGTRLSIL.